This T cell receptor beta chain was recovered during a study of T cells in women clearing cervical HPV infection. As to this clone: The target antigen is unknown. The read terminates 3 residues before the CDR3 end, so the remaining end is supplied by the germline J gene.

The CDR3 extends over 15 amino acids. Germline assignment: CDR1 SQVTM and CDR2 ANQGSEA. Findings of the study overall: CIN3+ cases had significantly higher TCR richness than controls; evenness did not differ.

Assay: immunoSEQ multiplex PCR; the TCRdb copy retains only in-frame clones and omits some. This table holds 20,000 to 25,000 clones. The chain carries TRBV29-1 and TRBJ2-5, with D maybe TRBD2 (5 bases). This TCR was sampled from a woman between 18 and 75 years old with a cervical HPV16 infection that either progressed to CIN3+ or cleared (not recorded which). Sequenced: blood buffy coat. CDR3 bases read: TGCAGCGTTGAGTCTAGCAAGGTGGGCACAGATACC. Protein sequence: CSVESSKVGTDT. The whole CDR3 sequence reads CSVESSKVGTDTQYF.